These 9 T cell receptor beta chains share one sample of origin, sequenced in a study of cytomegalovirus exposure and HLA in healthy donors. This PCR relied on a set of 60 Vbeta primers and 13 Jbeta primers. The assay was immunoSEQ multiplex PCR, and TCRdb's table has in-frame clones only and misses some. The table shows about 25,000 clones, with roughly 70% occurring only once. The sequencing sample was made of PBMCs. The receptors were sampled from a woman between 45 and 65 years old in good health and CMV-seronegative.

DNA of the CDR3: TGTGCCATCGAAGACAGTGACGGCACCTACGAGCAGTACTTC. The encoded protein is CAIEDSDGTYEQYF. The J gene is TRBJ2-7, the V gene TRBV28; tentatively, D is TRBD1 (5 bases). CDR1 and CDR2 from the germline V gene are MDHEN and SYDVKM. The CDR3 runs 14 residues. V lost 10 bases and J 2 bases, leaving 18 bases between the germline ends.

This clone was detected once. The V call is TRBV9, the J call TRBJ1-2; D perhaps matches TRBD1 (5 bases). Germline assignment: CDR1 SGDLS and CDR2 YYNGEE. CDR3 length: 17 amino acids. Trimming cost V 4 bases and J 0 bases, with 19 bases left between them. The CDR3 sequence: CASSPQGRVSTNYGYTF. CDR3 bases: TGTGCCAGCAGCCCCCAGGGCAGGGTTTCGACTAACTATGGCTACACCTTC.

This chain connects TRBV15 to TRBJ1-4; D uncertain. The V end was cut by 0 bases, the J end by 7 bases, with 12 bases between. The CDR3 extends over 15 amino acids. Germline V gene lookup returns CDR1 LNHNV and CDR2 YYDKDF (reference sequence). CDR3 coding DNA: TGTGCCACCAGCAGAGACCATACGCCGGGTGAAAAACTGTTTTTT. The encoded protein is CATSRDHTPGEKLFF.

The chain combines TRBV6-5 with TRBJ1-1; D is undetermined. V was cut by 0 bases and J by 9 bases, with 8 bases left in between. The germline V gene has CDR1 MNHEY and CDR2 SVGAGI. This CDR3 spans 12 amino acids. CDR3 sequence: CASSYSSGKAFF. The CDR3 DNA follows: TGTGCCAGCAGTTACTCGAGCGGCAAAGCTTTCTTT.

The chain joins TRBV5-6 to TRBJ2-1; no firm D call. V lost 2 bases to trimming and J lost 4 bases, with 10 bases between them. The CDR3 loop spans 14 amino acids. Germline assignment: CDR1 SGHDT and CDR2 YYEEEE. The CDR3 loop is CASSFGPQYNEQFF. DNA for the CDR3: TGTGCCAGCAGCTTTGGCCCCCAATACAATGAGCAGTTCTTC.

This sequence joins TRBV2 and TRBJ2-7; tentatively, D is TRBD1 (6 bases). Per germline, CDR1 SNHLY and CDR2 FYNNEI. The CDR3 runs 14 residues. V lost 1 base to trimming and J lost 3 bases, with 10 bases between them. The DNA of the CDR3 is TGTGCCAGCAGTGAAGGGAACAGGGTCTACGAGCAGTACTTC. It specifies CASSEGNRVYEQYF.

The chain couples TRBV5-1 to TRBJ2-1, with TRBD1 identical over 7 bases. Germline CDR1 and CDR2: SGHRS and YFSETQ. The CDR3 consists of 13 residues. V was pared by 4 bases and J by 4 bases, with 2 bases of the junction left unmatched. The CDR3 region has the DNA TGCGCCAGCAGCCCGGGACAGTACAATGAGCAGTTCTTC. Its protein product is CASSPGQYNEQFF.

The rearrangement uses TRBV11-2 and TRBJ2-5, with TRBD1 matching 7 bases. Germline CDR1 SGHAT, CDR2 FQNNGV. The CDR3 has 14 amino acids. The V segment lost 1 base and the J segment 2 bases; nucleotides outside the gene matches: 1. Here the CDR3 DNA reads TGTGCCAGCAGCTTAGTGGGACAGCAAGAGACCCAGTACTTC. Protein product: CASSLVGQQETQYF.

The chain joins TRBV6-1 to TRBJ1-4; D call uncertain. V dropped 7 bases and J dropped 5 bases, with 11 bases sitting between them. CDR1 is MNHNS, CDR2 SASEGT, per germline. This CDR3 has 13 amino acids. CDR3 residues: CASIRGNNEKLFF. The CDR3, as DNA: TGTGCCAGCATCCGGGGAAACAATGAAAAACTGTTTTTT.